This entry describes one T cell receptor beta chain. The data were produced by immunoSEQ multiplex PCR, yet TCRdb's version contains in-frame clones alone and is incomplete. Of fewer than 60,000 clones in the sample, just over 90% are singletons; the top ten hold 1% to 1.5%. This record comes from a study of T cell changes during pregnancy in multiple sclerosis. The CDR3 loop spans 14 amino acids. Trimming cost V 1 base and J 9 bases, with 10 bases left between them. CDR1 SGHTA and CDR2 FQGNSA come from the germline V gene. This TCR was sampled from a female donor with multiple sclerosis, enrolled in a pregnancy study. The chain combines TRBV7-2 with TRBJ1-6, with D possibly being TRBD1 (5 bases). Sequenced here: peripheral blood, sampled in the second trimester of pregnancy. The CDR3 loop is CASSLGGGSSPLHF. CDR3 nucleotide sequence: TGTGCCAGCAGCTTAGGGGGGGGGAGTTCACCCCTCCACTTT.